This T cell receptor beta chain was identified in a study of patients and donors after allogeneic stem cell transplantation. TCRdb re-derived calls from the RT-PCR reads in MiXCR, one entry per CDR3 protein. Of about 15,000 distinct CDR3 sequences detected, 27% appear once; the ten largest clones hold about 34%. This clonotype was observed a few times. Looked up from germline, CDR1 is KGHSH and CDR2 is LQKENI. The CDR3 has 14 residues. V was cut by 4 bases and J by 1 base, with 10 bases left in between. The chain recombines TRBV18 with TRBJ1-1, with D uncertain. Input material: blood, either unsorted or a sorted T cell fraction (not recorded which). The TCR sequence derives from a human donor who was either an allogeneic HSCT recipient or a stem cell or donor lymphocyte infusion donor (not recorded which). It is not recorded whose cells these are; they may come from a transplant donor. The CDR3 nucleotides are TGTGCCAGCTCACGGACGGAGGCGAACACTGAAGCTTTCTTT. As protein: CASSRTEANTEAFF.